Described below is a single TCR beta chain sequence and its context. A far more abundant clone sits one base away, making this likely a read error. This sample is drawn from a study of read filtering for tumor transcriptome and immune sequencing. For the study at large: Revised staging placed roughly 8 patients in R-ISS I, some 17 in II, six or seven in III.

Molecular barcoded adaptors covering alpha/delta and beta/gamma chains were used on approximately 400 ng RNA. TCRdb reprocessed the reads with MiXCR, giving one entry per CDR3 protein. Here the sample spans 40,000 or so distinct CDR3 sequences, roughly 12% being singletons. The germline V gene has CDR1 ENHRY and CDR2 SYGVKD. This CDR3 contains 12 residues. Sequenced material: a population of CD138-negative cells sorted from bone marrow. This receptor was identified in a donor aged 40 or over with multiple myeloma. The genes are TRBV10-3 and TRBJ1-6, with TRBD1 matching 8 bases. The CDR3 region is CAISDPTGGASF. CDR3 DNA: TGTGCCATCAGTGACCCTACAGGGGGAGCTTCCTTT.